This entry describes one T cell receptor beta chain. This specimen belongs to a study of memory CD4+ T cells and cytomegalovirus serostatus. Turning to the study itself: Donors were healthy Belgian adults, fewer than ten CMV seropositive and about two dozen seronegative.

Measured with immunoSEQ multiplex PCR; TCRdb has only the in-frame clones, and not every one. The sample gives under 75,000 clones, around 80% of which show up once; approximately 0.5% is in the top ten. Single viable CD3+CD4+CD8-CD45RO+ cells were sorted as the memory CD4+ T cells. After thawing, CD4+ T cells were positively selected. The J segment lost 4 bases and the V segment lost 5 bases, leaving 10 bases of the junction unmatched. CDR3 size: 16 residues. In germline, CDR1 is LNHDA, CDR2 SQIVND (reference sequence). The receptor was derived from an adult in good health and CMV-seronegative. Some clones in this sample may be carry-over from other donors' samples. This chain links TRBV19 with TRBJ2-1, with 8 bases that match TRBD2. Sequencing used memory CD4+ T cells from blood. CDR3 DNA sequence: TGTGCCAGTAGTGGGTTTCTAGCGGGCCATTACAATGAGCAGTTCTTC. Translating gives CASSGFLAGHYNEQFF.